This TCR beta chain derives from a study of Ad26.COV2.S vaccination and SARS-CoV-2 variants. General observations from the study: Reportedly, spike-specific CD8+ and CD4+ T cell responses achieved substantial breadth once vaccination had taken place. Vaccinated and placebo-treated recipients had similar non-spike TCR breadth.

About this clone: Its cognate antigen is unknown.

Here immunoSEQ multiplex PCR was the method, and the copy in TCRdb shows in-frame clones only, minus some. Of roughly 350,000 clones listed, around 87% are singletons. Treatment indicated: 15 to 20 received Ad26.COV2.S at low or high dose, single or two shots; several received placebo; per-sample allocation not given. Samples were taken on day 63 after the first vaccine or placebo injection. The individual, an adult aged 18-55 years, was a donor in Boston. An Ad26 vector carrying the Wuhan-strain SARS-CoV-2 spike served as the vaccine. This CDR3 spans 14 amino acids. Germline CDR1 and CDR2: SNHLY and FYNNEI. V shed 6 bases, J shed 5 bases, and the junction held 7 bases outside the gene matches.

This clonotype was obtained from a person aged 18-65 years who received the Ad26.COV2.S COVID-19 vaccine or a placebo. The V gene is TRBV2, the J gene TRBJ1-1, with 9 positions matching TRBD1. Sequences were derived from peripheral blood, sampled in a trial of Ad26.COV2.S vaccine versus placebo. CDR3 loop: CASSTRTGETEAFF. The CDR3 DNA is TGTGCCAGCAGCACCCGGACAGGGGAGACTGAAGCTTTCTTT.